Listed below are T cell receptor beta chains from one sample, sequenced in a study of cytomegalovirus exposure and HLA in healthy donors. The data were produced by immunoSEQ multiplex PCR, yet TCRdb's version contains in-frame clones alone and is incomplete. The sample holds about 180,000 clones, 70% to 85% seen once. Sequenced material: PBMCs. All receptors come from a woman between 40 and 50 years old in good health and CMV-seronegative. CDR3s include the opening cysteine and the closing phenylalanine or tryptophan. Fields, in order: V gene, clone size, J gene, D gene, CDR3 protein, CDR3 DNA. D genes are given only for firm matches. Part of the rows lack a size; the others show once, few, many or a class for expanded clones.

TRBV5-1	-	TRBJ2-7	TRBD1	CASSWGTGSYEQYF	TGCGCCAGCAGCTGGGGGACAGGGAGCTACGAGCAGTACTTC
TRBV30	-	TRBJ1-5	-	CAWRTGGGSNQPQHF	TGTGCCTGGAGGACCGGGGGTGGAAGCAATCAGCCCCAGCATTTT
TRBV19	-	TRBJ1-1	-	CASSIDLTGNTEAFF	TGTGCCAGTAGTATAGATCTCACGGGGAACACTGAAGCTTTCTTT
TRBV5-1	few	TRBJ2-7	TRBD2	CASSPTSGRTYEQYF	TGCGCCAGCAGCCCCACTAGCGGGAGGACCTACGAGCAGTACTTC
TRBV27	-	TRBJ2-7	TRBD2	CASRETGLGIYEQYF	TGTGCCAGCAGGGAGACGGGACTAGGTATCTACGAGCAGTACTTC
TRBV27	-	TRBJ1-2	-	CASSFRPGSYTF	TGTGCCAGCAGTTTCAGGCCTGGAAGCTACACCTTC
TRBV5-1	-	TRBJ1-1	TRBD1	CASSVPGGTEAFF	TGCGCCAGCAGCGTTCCAGGGGGCACTGAAGCTTTCTTT
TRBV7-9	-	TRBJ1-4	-	CSSSLTATNEKLFF	TGTTCCAGCAGCTTGACTGCAACTAATGAAAAACTGTTTTTT
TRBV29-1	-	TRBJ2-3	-	CSVLTDSTDTQYF	TGCAGCGTTCTGACAGACTCCACAGATACGCAGTATTTT
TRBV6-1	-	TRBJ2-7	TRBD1	CASRGQGNGEQYF	TGTGCCAGCAGAGGACAGGGTAACGGCGAGCAGTACTTC
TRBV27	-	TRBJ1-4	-	CASSLGGLAGGNEKLFF	TGTGCCAGCAGTTTGGGGGGGCTGGCGGGAGGGAATGAAAAACTGTTTTTT
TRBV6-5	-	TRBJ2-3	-	CASRTTEPDTQYF	TGTGCCAGCCGCACCACAGAGCCAGATACGCAGTATTTT
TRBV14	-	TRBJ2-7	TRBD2	CASSQAGGPRYEQYF	TGTGCCAGCAGCCAAGCGGGAGGGCCCCGCTACGAGCAGTACTTC
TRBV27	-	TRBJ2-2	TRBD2	CASSIRTSGSGELFF	TGTGCCAGCAGTATACGGACTAGCGGGAGCGGGGAGCTGTTTTTT
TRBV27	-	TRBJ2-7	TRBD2	CASRRLAGGEEQYF	TGTGCCAGTCGCCGACTAGCGGGAGGGGAAGAGCAGTACTTC
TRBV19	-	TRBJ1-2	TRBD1	CASRAGQGWTNYGYTF	TGTGCCAGTAGAGCGGGACAGGGTTGGACTAACTATGGCTACACCTTC
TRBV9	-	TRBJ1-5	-	CASSVGATTQPQHF	TGTGCCAGCAGCGTAGGGGCCACGACGCAGCCCCAGCATTTT
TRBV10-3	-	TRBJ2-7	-	CAISASHLRSSYEQYF	TGTGCCATCAGTGCATCTCATTTGCGAAGCTCCTACGAGCAGTACTTC
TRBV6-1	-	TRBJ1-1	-	CASSWGGTEAFF	TGTGCCAGCAGTTGGGGGGGGACTGAAGCTTTCTTT
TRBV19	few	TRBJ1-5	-	CASSKDATGQPQHF	TGTGCCAGTAGTAAAGACGCAACGGGGCAGCCCCAGCATTTT
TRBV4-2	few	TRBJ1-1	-	CASSQGPERVVTEAFF	TGTGCCAGCAGCCAAGGGCCCGAGAGGGTGGTCACTGAAGCTTTCTTT
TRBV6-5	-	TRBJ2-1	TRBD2	CASSYSGTSSYNEQFF	TGTGCCAGCAGTTACTCCGGGACTAGCTCCTACAATGAGCAGTTCTTC
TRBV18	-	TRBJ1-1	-	CASSRDVRLRAGAFF	TGTGCCAGCTCACGGGACGTTCGTCTAAGGGCGGGGGCTTTCTTT
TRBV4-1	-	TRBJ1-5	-	CASSQMRGGQPQHF	TGCGCCAGCAGCCAAATGAGGGGAGGGCAGCCCCAGCATTTT
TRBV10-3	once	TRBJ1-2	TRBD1	CAIKRQGADGYTF	TGTGCCATCAAGAGGCAGGGGGCGGACGGCTACACCTTC
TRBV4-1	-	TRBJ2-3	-	CASSFPGITDTQYF	TGCGCCAGCAGTTTCCCCGGGATCACAGATACGCAGTATTTT
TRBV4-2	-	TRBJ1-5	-	CASSQDSGGGNQPQHF	TGTGCCAGCAGCCAAGATAGCGGAGGGGGCAATCAGCCCCAGCATTTT
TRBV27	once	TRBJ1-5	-	CASSTTVKGNQPQHF	TGTGCCAGCAGTACGACAGTAAAGGGCAATCAGCCCCAGCATTTT
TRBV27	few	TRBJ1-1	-	CASSLQAQGAEAFF	TGTGCCAGCAGTTTACAGGCCCAAGGCGCTGAAGCTTTCTTT
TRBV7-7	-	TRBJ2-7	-	CASSLAAGADYEQYF	TGTGCTAGCAGCTTAGCGGCGGGTGCGGACTACGAGCAGTACTTC
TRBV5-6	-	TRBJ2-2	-	CASSLMTGPDVELFF	TGTGCCAGCAGCTTAATGACAGGCCCCGATGTAGAGCTGTTTTTT